This TCR beta chain was sequenced for a study of neurological immune-mediated disorders. Synthesis of cDNA was carried out by template-switch 5'RACE. The reaction used 10-nucleotide random UMIs. TCRdb recomputed calls from the 5' RACE reads with MiXCR, one row per CDR3 protein. The sample lists about 53,000 distinct CDR3 sequences, 3% to 4.5% occurring once. The germline gives CDR1 SEHNR, CDR2 FQNEAQ (reference sequence). V lost 5 bases and J lost 8, with 11 bases in between. The CDR3 runs 12 residues. Study-level results: According to phylogenetic grouping, one related-CDR3 cluster, a possible signature, contained the repertoires of 18 of 34 multiple sclerosis patients. Neither clinical nor MRI features showed any association with the multiple sclerosis repertoire cluster, and the authors stated that larger cohorts are needed.

In regard to this clonotype: Antigen specificity is unknown.

J is TRBJ2-3 and V is TRBV7-9; TRBD2 is a possible D gene (6 bases). This TCR was recovered from a woman aged 25 to 45 with multiple sclerosis. Material for sequencing was PBMCs. CDR3 amino acids: CASSPGGGTQYF. The CDR3 DNA sequence: TGTGCCAGCAGCCCCGGGGGTGGTACGCAGTATTTT. The whole variable domain, remainder taken from reference TRBV7-9 and TRBJ2-3, is DTGVSQNPRHKITKRGQNVTFRCDPISEHNRLYWYRQTLGQGPEFLTYFQNEAQLEKSRLLSDRFSAERPKGSFSTLEIQRTEQGDSAMYLCASSPGGGTQYFGPGTRLTVL.